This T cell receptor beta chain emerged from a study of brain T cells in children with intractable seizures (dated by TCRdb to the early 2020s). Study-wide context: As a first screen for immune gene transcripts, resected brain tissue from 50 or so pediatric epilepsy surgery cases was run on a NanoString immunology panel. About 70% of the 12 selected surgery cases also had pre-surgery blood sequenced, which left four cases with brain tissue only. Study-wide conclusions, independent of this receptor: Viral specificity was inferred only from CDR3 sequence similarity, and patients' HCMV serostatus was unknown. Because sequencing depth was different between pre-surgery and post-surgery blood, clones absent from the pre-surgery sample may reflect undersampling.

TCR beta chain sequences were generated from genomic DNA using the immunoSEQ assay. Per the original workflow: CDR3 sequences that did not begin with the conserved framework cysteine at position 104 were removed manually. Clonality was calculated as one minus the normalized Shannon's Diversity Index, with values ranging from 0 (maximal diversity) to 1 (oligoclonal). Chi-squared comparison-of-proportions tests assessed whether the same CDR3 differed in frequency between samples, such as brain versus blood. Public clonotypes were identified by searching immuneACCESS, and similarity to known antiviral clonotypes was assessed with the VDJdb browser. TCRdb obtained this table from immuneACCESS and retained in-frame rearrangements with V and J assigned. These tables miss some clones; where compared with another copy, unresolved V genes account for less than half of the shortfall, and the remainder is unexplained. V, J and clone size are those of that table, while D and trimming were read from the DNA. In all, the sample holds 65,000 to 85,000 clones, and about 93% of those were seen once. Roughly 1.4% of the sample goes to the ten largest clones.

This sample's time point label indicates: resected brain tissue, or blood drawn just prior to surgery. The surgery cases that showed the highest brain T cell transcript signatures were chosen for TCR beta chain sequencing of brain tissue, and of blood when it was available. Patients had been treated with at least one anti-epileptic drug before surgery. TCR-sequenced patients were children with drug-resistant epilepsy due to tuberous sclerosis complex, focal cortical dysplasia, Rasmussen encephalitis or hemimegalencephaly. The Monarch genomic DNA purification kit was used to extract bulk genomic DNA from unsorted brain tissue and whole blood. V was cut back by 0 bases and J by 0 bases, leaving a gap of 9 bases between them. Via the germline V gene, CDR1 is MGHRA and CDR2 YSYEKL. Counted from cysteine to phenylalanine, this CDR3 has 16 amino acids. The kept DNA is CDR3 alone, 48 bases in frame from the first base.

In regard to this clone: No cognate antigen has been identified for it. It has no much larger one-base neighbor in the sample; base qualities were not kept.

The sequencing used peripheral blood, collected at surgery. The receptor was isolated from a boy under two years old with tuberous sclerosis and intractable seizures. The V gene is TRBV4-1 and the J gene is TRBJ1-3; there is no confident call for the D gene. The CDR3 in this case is CASSQEKRNSGNTIYF. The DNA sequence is TGCGCCAGCAGCCAAGAAAAGAGAAACTCTGGAAACACCATATATTTT.